This T cell receptor (beta chain) was profiled in a study of T cells in women clearing cervical HPV infection. Overall study context: Case blood drawn at lesion detection; control blood after infection cleared.

Clones were sequenced by immunoSEQ multiplex PCR, and TCRdb holds only the in-frame ones, with some missing. The specimen's table records tens of thousands of clones. On this clone itself: The CDR3 extends 3 residues past the end of the read, so its final part is completed from the germline J gene.

Germline CDR1 SGHVS, CDR2 FQNEAQ. The CDR3 loop spans 17 amino acids. V gave up 5 bases and J gave up 4 bases; unmatched junction bases: 13. Sequenced input: blood buffy coat. The TCR originated in a woman between 18 and 70 years old with a cervical HPV16 infection that either progressed to CIN3+ or cleared (not recorded which). The V and J genes are TRBV7-8 and TRBJ2-2; 7 nucleotides agree with TRBD1. CDR3 DNA (partial): TGTGCCAGCAGCCCCCGGATAGGGGGCGTGGGCACCGGGGAG. This translates into CASSPRIGGVGTGE. The entire CDR3 is CASSPRIGGVGTGELFF.